What follows describes a single T cell receptor (beta chain). The antigen remains undetermined. The record originates from a study of T cells after yellow fever vaccination. For the study at large: Fractions of limited cellularity were prepared by means of SMART-Seq v4 Ultra Low Input.

TCRdb itself ran the 5' RACE reads through MiXCR, one entry per CDR3 protein. The table shows around 300,000 distinct CDR3 sequences, with 3.5% to 4.5% occurring only once. The study, taken as a whole, reports: Repertoires obtained by FACS sorting could include abundant clonotypes that entered as contaminants from the bulk population. Most clones from primary vaccination resurfaced after the booster (around 95% CD4, 70% to 90% CD8). Weaker, the secondary response peaked sooner, at day 5 versus 15.

This clonotype was sampled from a young man who received the YFV17D yellow fever vaccine. The material was PBMCs, obtained 15 days after the yellow fever booster vaccination.

In DNA form, the CDR3 reads TGCGCCAGCACCCTAGGGTGGCAGGGAGTCTCTGGGGCCAACGTCCTGACTTTC. As protein: CASTLGWQGVSGANVLTF. The rearrangement uses TRBV5-1 and TRBJ2-6; D is tentatively TRBD1 or TRBD2 (5 bases each). Germline V lookup: CDR1 SGHRS, CDR2 YFSETQ. V shed 6 bases and J shed 0 bases, with 19 bases lying between them. This CDR3 comprises 18 residues.